The rows below give T cell receptor beta chains drawn from one sample of a study of T cell responses to AZD1222 COVID-19 vaccine. Using immunoSEQ multiplex PCR, the repertoire was profiled, and TCRdb retains in-frame clones only, with some absent. The sample shows 100,000 to 150,000 clones, about 85% of them seen only once. Material: peripheral blood, obtained 28 days after the second AZD1222 dose. All receptors derive from an adult who received the AZD1222 COVID-19 vaccine. The CDR3 runs from the conserved cysteine through the conserved F or W. The order of the fields is V gene, clone size, J gene, D gene, CDR3 DNA, CDR3 protein. A D gene is named only where the DNA matches it firmly. Only some rows state a clone size, as once, few, many or a class for expanded clones.

v_call: TRBV7-9
clone_size: -
j_call: TRBJ2-2
d_call: TRBD1
cdr3_nt: TGTGCCAGCAGTCACTCAACGGGACAGGGGTTCGGGGAGCTGTTTTTT
cdr3_aa: CASSHSTGQGFGELFF

v_call: TRBV7-3
clone_size: -
j_call: TRBJ2-2
d_call: TRBD1
cdr3_nt: TGTGCCAGCAGCCGAGGACAGGGTGCCGGGGAGCTGTTTTTT
cdr3_aa: CASSRGQGAGELFF

v_call: TRBV6-4
clone_size: -
j_call: TRBJ2-3
d_call: TRBD1
cdr3_nt: TGTGCCAGCAGTGACACGGCAGGGGGAACAGATACGCAGTATTTT
cdr3_aa: CASSDTAGGTDTQYF

v_call: TRBV15
clone_size: -
j_call: TRBJ2-1
d_call: TRBD2
cdr3_nt: TGTGCCACCAGTATTATGCGGGGGGCATACAATGAGCAGTTCTTC
cdr3_aa: CATSIMRGAYNEQFF

v_call: TRBV19
clone_size: -
j_call: TRBJ1-1
d_call: -
cdr3_nt: TGTGCCAGTGTACAGGGCTTTGAAGCTTTCTTT
cdr3_aa: CASVQGFEAFF

v_call: TRBV29-1
clone_size: -
j_call: TRBJ1-1
d_call: -
cdr3_nt: TGCAGCGTTGACAGGACGAACACTGAAGCTTTCTTT
cdr3_aa: CSVDRTNTEAFF

v_call: TRBV11-2
clone_size: once
j_call: TRBJ1-2
d_call: -
cdr3_nt: TGTGCCAGCAGCTTAACGAGGGTGGACTATGGCTACACCTTC
cdr3_aa: CASSLTRVDYGYTF

v_call: TRBV5-1
clone_size: -
j_call: TRBJ1-2
d_call: -
cdr3_nt: TGCGCCAGCAGATCGACAACCTGGGGCTATGGCTACACCTTC
cdr3_aa: CASRSTTWGYGYTF

v_call: TRBV11-3
clone_size: once
j_call: TRBJ1-4
d_call: -
cdr3_nt: TGTGCCAGCAGCCGTCCGGGACATGGCGAAAAACTGTTTTTT
cdr3_aa: CASSRPGHGEKLFF

v_call: TRBV5-4
clone_size: -
j_call: TRBJ1-4
d_call: -
cdr3_nt: TGTGCCAGCAGCCCCTCCGGGATGGATGAAAAACTGTTTTTT
cdr3_aa: CASSPSGMDEKLFF

v_call: TRBV7-9
clone_size: -
j_call: TRBJ1-5
d_call: -
cdr3_nt: TGTGCCAGCAGCGTTACAGGCAATCAGCCCCAGCATTTT
cdr3_aa: CASSVTGNQPQHF

v_call: TRBV18
clone_size: few
j_call: TRBJ2-2
d_call: -
cdr3_nt: TGTGCCAGCTCACCAACAGTGTCCGGGGAGCTGTTTTTT
cdr3_aa: CASSPTVSGELFF

v_call: TRBV6-2/TRBV6-3
clone_size: -
j_call: TRBJ2-7
d_call: -
cdr3_nt: TGTGCCAGCAGTTTTAGCGGAATTTCCTACGAGCAGTACTTC
cdr3_aa: CASSFSGISYEQYF

v_call: TRBV6-6
clone_size: few
j_call: TRBJ1-2
d_call: TRBD1
cdr3_nt: TGTGCCAGCAGTTACTGGAGGGGACAGGACGACGGCTACACCTTC
cdr3_aa: CASSYWRGQDDGYTF

v_call: TRBV4-3
clone_size: -
j_call: TRBJ2-1
d_call: -
cdr3_nt: TGCGCCAGCAGCCAAGAGGTGTGGGCCTGGTCCTACAATGAGCAGTTCTTC
cdr3_aa: CASSQEVWAWSYNEQFF

v_call: TRBV12-3/TRBV12-4
clone_size: few
j_call: TRBJ1-1
d_call: -
cdr3_nt: TGTGCCAGCAGTTTAGCGCGTGCGGCAGAAGCTTTCTTT
cdr3_aa: CASSLARAAEAFF

v_call: TRBV18
clone_size: -
j_call: TRBJ2-5
d_call: TRBD1
cdr3_nt: TGTGCCAGCTCTCCTACTCCTGGACAGGGACTCGAGACCCAGTACTTC
cdr3_aa: CASSPTPGQGLETQYF

v_call: TRBV11-2
clone_size: few
j_call: TRBJ1-1
d_call: -
cdr3_nt: TGTGCCAGCAGCTCTCCCCCGGGGGTGAACACTGAAGCTTTCTTT
cdr3_aa: CASSSPPGVNTEAFF

v_call: TRBV11-3
clone_size: -
j_call: TRBJ1-3
d_call: -
cdr3_nt: TGTGCCAGCAGCCAGATAAACTTCGAGGATGGAAACACCATATATTTT
cdr3_aa: CASSQINFEDGNTIYF

v_call: TRBV2
clone_size: -
j_call: TRBJ2-1
d_call: TRBD2
cdr3_nt: TGTGCCAGCAGTGAGGGTCAGGCGGGGGGGTCTAATGAGCAGTTCTTC
cdr3_aa: CASSEGQAGGSNEQFF

v_call: TRBV2
clone_size: -
j_call: TRBJ2-7
d_call: -
cdr3_nt: TGTGCCAGCAGGGGTCGGGGGCTCTCCTTCTACGAGCAGTACTTC
cdr3_aa: CASRGRGLSFYEQYF

v_call: TRBV12-5
clone_size: once
j_call: TRBJ1-2
d_call: -
cdr3_nt: TGTGCTAGTGGTTTGGGGGCAACTAACTATGGCTACACCTTC
cdr3_aa: CASGLGATNYGYTF

v_call: TRBV18
clone_size: -
j_call: TRBJ2-7
d_call: -
cdr3_nt: TGTGCCAGCTCACCCGGCCGTCGAGGCGGCGAGCAGTACTTC
cdr3_aa: CASSPGRRGGEQYF

v_call: TRBV19
clone_size: -
j_call: TRBJ1-2
d_call: -
cdr3_nt: TGTGCCAGTAGTATGAGGGCAGCCTATGGCTACACCTTC
cdr3_aa: CASSMRAAYGYTF

v_call: TRBV18
clone_size: -
j_call: TRBJ1-4
d_call: -
cdr3_nt: TGTGCCAGCTCACCGGGACACTCAACTAATGAAAAACTGTTTTTT
cdr3_aa: CASSPGHSTNEKLFF

v_call: TRBV5-1
clone_size: -
j_call: TRBJ1-4
d_call: -
cdr3_nt: TGCGCCAGCAGCTTAGATGGACTTGAAAAACTGTTTTTT
cdr3_aa: CASSLDGLEKLFF

v_call: TRBV6-5
clone_size: -
j_call: TRBJ2-2
d_call: -
cdr3_nt: TGTGCCAGCAGGTTCCGGAGGAAAAACACCGGGGAGCTGTTTTTT
cdr3_aa: CASRFRRKNTGELFF

v_call: TRBV14
clone_size: -
j_call: TRBJ1-6
d_call: -
cdr3_nt: TGTGCCAGCAGCCAAGATCTACTTGATAATTCACCCCTCCACTTT
cdr3_aa: CASSQDLLDNSPLHF

v_call: TRBV6-5
clone_size: -
j_call: TRBJ2-1
d_call: -
cdr3_nt: TGTGCCAGCAGGCTAAACAATGAGCAGTTCTTC
cdr3_aa: CASRLNNEQFF

v_call: TRBV6-5
clone_size: few
j_call: TRBJ1-1
d_call: -
cdr3_nt: TGTGCCAGCAGTTACTCGAGGGTTCGGAACACTGAAGCTTTCTTT
cdr3_aa: CASSYSRVRNTEAFF

v_call: TRBV2
clone_size: -
j_call: TRBJ2-2
d_call: -
cdr3_nt: TGTGCCAGCCTCCCCCCGGGGGTGAACACCGGGGAGCTGTTTTTT
cdr3_aa: CASLPPGVNTGELFF

v_call: TRBV7-8
clone_size: -
j_call: TRBJ1-5
d_call: -
cdr3_nt: TGTGCCAGCAGCTTATCGAGCGGGAATATTCAGCCCCAGCATTTT
cdr3_aa: CASSLSSGNIQPQHF